One sample yielded the 8 T cell receptor beta chains listed below, sequenced in a study of cytomegalovirus exposure and HLA in healthy donors. The assay was immunoSEQ multiplex PCR, and TCRdb's table has in-frame clones only and misses some. The sample yields about 130,000 clones, just under 90% seen once. The sequenced material came from PBMCs. Every receptor here comes from a woman in her twenties or thirties in good health and CMV-seropositive.

This clone was recorded once. The rearrangement joins TRBV11-2 to TRBJ2-7, with 8 bases fitting TRBD1. The ends lost 1 base at V and 1 base at J; junction bases unmatched: 9. CDR1 SGHAT and CDR2 FQNNGV come from the germline V gene. This CDR3 has 17 residues. The CDR3 loop reads CASSLVSRGLRSYEQYF. The CDR3 DNA follows: TGTGCCAGCAGCTTAGTTTCCAGGGGGCTCCGTTCCTACGAGCAGTACTTC.

The chain couples TRBV2 to TRBJ2-3; 7 bases are a match to TRBD1. With V trimmed by 6 bases and J by 0 bases, 9 bases remained unmatched. Germline loops: CDR1 SNHLY, CDR2 FYNNEI. This CDR3 region has 16 residues. The CDR3 loop reads CASSRYRGTSTDTQYF. The CDR3 DNA is TGTGCCAGCAGCCGGTACAGGGGAACTAGCACAGATACGCAGTATTTT.

This chain joins TRBV28 and TRBJ2-7, with D uncertain. Trimming pared 9 bases from V and 2 bases from J, leaving 14 bases between. Looked up from germline, CDR1 is MDHEN and CDR2 is SYDVKM. This CDR3 comprises 13 residues. CDR3 DNA: TGTGCCAGTCGGCGGAACGGCCCCTACGAGCAGTACTTC. Its translation is CASRRNGPYEQYF.

The chain has TRBV5-1 and TRBJ2-1, with 9 positions matching TRBD1. The J segment lost 0 bases and the V segment lost 4 bases, leaving 11 bases of the junction unmatched. CDR3 length equals 18 residues. CDR1 and CDR2 (germline): SGHRS, YFSETQ. CDR3 bases: TGCGCCAGCAGCCTCCGGACAGGGGCCCAGGGCTCCTACAATGAGCAGTTCTTC. Residues: CASSLRTGAQGSYNEQFF.

The chain has TRBV5-1 and TRBJ2-1; D is perhaps TRBD2 (6 bases). V lost 3 bases and J 7 bases, leaving 14 bases between the germline ends. Germline V lookup: CDR1 SGHRS, CDR2 YFSETQ. This CDR3 is built from 14 residues. CDR3 amino acids: CASSSLGRENEQFF. The DNA for the CDR3 is TGCGCCAGCAGCTCACTCGGGAGAGAGAATGAGCAGTTCTTC.

This sequence joins TRBV5-1 and TRBJ2-1; TRBD2 agrees at 7 bases. The CDR3 contains 14 residues. Unmatched junction bases numbered 4, after V lost 3 bases and J lost 4 bases. Germline CDR1 and CDR2: SGHRS and YFSETQ. CDR3 region: CASSSGLVYNEQFF. The CDR3 DNA follows: TGCGCCAGCAGCTCCGGACTAGTTTACAATGAGCAGTTCTTC.

The chain carries TRBV7-6 and TRBJ2-7; 9 bases match TRBD2. The junction had 7 bases not matched to a gene; V was cut back by 2 bases and J by 2 bases. Germline V gene sequence: CDR1 SGHVS, CDR2 FNYEAQ. This CDR3 region has 16 residues. CDR3: CASSLRAGGSPYEQYF. CDR3 DNA sequence: TGTGCCAGCAGCTTACGAGCGGGGGGCTCCCCCTACGAGCAGTACTTC.

The CDR3: CASSPRAAPLGYHEQYF. The CDR3 coding sequence is TGTGCCAGCAGCCCCAGGGCAGCCCCTTTGGGTTACCACGAGCAGTACTTC. The V and J genes are TRBV7-2 and TRBJ2-7; D might be TRBD1 (5 bases). CDR1 is SGHTA and CDR2 is FQGNSA in the germline V gene. The CDR3 sequence is 17 residues long. V was clipped by 5 bases and J by 5 bases, with 25 bases between them. Full variable domain (outside the CDR3, taken from reference TRBV7-2 and TRBJ2-7): GAGVSQSPSNKVTEKGKDVELRCDPISGHTALYWYRQSLGQGLEFLIYFQGNSAPDKSGLPSDRFSAERTGGSVSTLTIQRTQQEDSAVYLCASSPRAAPLGYHEQYFGPGTRLTVT.